The next 11 T cell receptor beta chains were all read from a single sample in a study of T cell clonality in common variable immunodeficiency (dated by TCRdb to about 2015). The research as a whole found: Fewer deletions and N-nucleotide insertions were reportedly observed in CVID TCRbeta sequences, and highly modified clones with 13 or more V deletions were reportedly absent from CVID TCRbeta sequences.

Antigens for these TCRs are unknown. The protocol used for the library was the immunoSEQ multiplex PCR assay. The table was pulled from immuneACCESS by TCRdb, which kept in-frame rearrangements only. Such tables lose some clones; where checked, under half of the loss comes from unresolved V genes, and the rest has no known cause. For this sample the table reports under 40,000 clones, with no clone seen just once. Roughly 5.9% of the sample lies in the top ten. What was sequenced was peripheral blood mononuclear cells. The receptors were gathered from a human donor with common variable immunodeficiency.

Concerning this clone: The read halts 3 residues ahead of the CDR3 end, with the missing end drawn from the germline J gene. The rearrangement joins TRBV20-1 to TRBJ1-5; D call uncertain. Trimming took 3 bases from V and 0 from J, leaving 3 bases between them. The CDR3 loop spans 12 amino acids. Germline CDR1 is DFQATT and CDR2 is SNEGSKA (reference sequence). This CDR3 is CSASNSNQPQHF. The covered CDR3 bases are TGCAGTGCTAGTAATAGCAATCAGCCC.

At least ten counts were recorded for this clone. The CDR3 sequence is CASSLTGVGNEQFF. The DNA read from the CDR3 is TGTGCCAGCAGCCTGACAGGGGTTGGGAATGAG. The chain has TRBV11-2 and TRBJ2-1; TRBD1 matches at 8 bases. The observed sequence ends 3 residues before the CDR3 terminus, with the missing tail filled in from the germline J gene. The CDR3 is made up of 14 amino acids. The V gene's germline CDR1 is SGHAT and CDR2 FQNNGV. V lost 5 bases to trimming and J lost 7 bases; unmatched junction nucleotides: 7.

Only a few counts were recorded for this clone. CDR3 DNA, as far as it was read: TGTGCCAGCAGTGATTTTTCGAGCAATCAGCCC. It is translated as CASSDFSSNQP. The whole CDR3 protein is CASSDFSSNQPQHF. J is TRBJ1-5 and V is TRBV2; no reliable D call. The read ends 3 residues early relative to the CDR3; the germline J gene fills the gap. V gave up 3 bases and J gave up 1 base, with 7 bases separating them. CDR1 SNHLY and CDR2 FYNNEI come from the germline V gene. The CDR3 has 14 residues.

Many counts were recorded for this clone. The read terminates 3 residues ahead of where the CDR3 ends, so the germline J gene completes it. The chain joins TRBV5-1 to TRBJ2-5, with TRBD2 matching over 14 bases. The germline V gene encodes CDR1 SGHRS and CDR2 YFSETQ. The J segment lost 1 base and the V segment lost 4 bases, leaving 6 bases of the junction unmatched. This CDR3 spans 17 amino acids. The DNA read from the CDR3 is TGCGCCAGCAGCATAGGGACTAGCGGGGGCCCCCAAGAGACC. Translated, it gives CASSIGTSGGPQET. The CDR3 as a whole reads CASSIGTSGGPQETQYF.

This clone occurred a few times. The read finishes 3 residues shy of the CDR3 end, and the germline J gene is used to complete it. The V gene is TRBV7-9, the J gene TRBJ1-6; no reliable D call. The V gene lost 2 bases and the J gene lost 5 bases, with 10 bases spanning the gap. Germline CDR1 and CDR2: SEHNR and FQNEAQ (reference sequence). The CDR3 has 15 residues. CDR3 DNA, as far as it was read: TGTGCCAGCAGCTTACTGCCGAGGGATAATTCACCC. Encoded protein: CASSLLPRDNSP. The whole CDR3 protein reads CASSLLPRDNSPLHF.

This clone has a count of ten or more. The CDR3 end is not reached by the read, which stops 3 residues before it; the germline J gene fills it in. The chain is built from TRBV13 and TRBJ1-2; a possible D gene is TRBD1 (6 bases). The CDR3 length is 13 residues. The germline CDR1 and CDR2 sequences are PRHDT and FYEKMQ (reference sequence). V lost 5 bases, J lost 6 bases, and 13 bases lay in between. Partial CDR3 DNA: TGTGCCAGCAGCAGACAGGTTCGAGATGGC. Residues: CASSRQVRDG. The CDR3, in full, reads CASSRQVRDGYTF.

Many counts were recorded for this clone. The CDR3 here is CASSPSLGGTYYEQYF. The CDR3 bases that were read are TGTGCCAGCAGCCCTTCCCTGGGCGGGACTTACTACGAG. The chain couples TRBV12-3 or TRBV12-4 to TRBJ2-7, with D perhaps matching TRBD2 (6 bases). The read stops 3 residues short of the end of the CDR3; the missing end is completed from the germline J gene. V lost 6 bases to trimming and J lost 3 bases, with 21 bases between them. The CDR3 sequence is 16 residues long.

This clone was counted only a few times. The read comes to an end 3 residues before the CDR3 does, leaving the germline J gene to fill in the end. V and J are TRBV11-2 and TRBJ2-7; possible D gene TRBD1, 5 bases. CDR3 length: 12 residues. V was pared by 1 base and J by 6 bases, with 7 bases between. Germline CDR1 SGHAT, CDR2 FQNNGV. The covered CDR3 bases are TGTGCCAGCAGCTTAGCAGGGCCCGAG. Translated: CASSLAGPE. The entire CDR3 reads CASSLAGPEQYF.

A remark on this clone: The sequenced fragment ends 3 residues before the CDR3 boundary, so the rest is inferred from the germline J gene. The J gene is TRBJ1-1, the V gene TRBV5-6; TRBD1 agrees at 7 bases. Losses at the gene ends were 6 bases for V and 6 bases for J; bases not matched to a gene: 11. The V gene's germline CDR1 is SGHDT and CDR2 YYEEEE. The CDR3 sequence is 14 residues long. The CDR3 bases that were read are TGTGCCAGCAACCGGGCAGGGGGACATCCTGAA. This codes for CASNRAGGHPE. The full CDR3 reads CASNRAGGHPEAFF. Full variable domain (outside the CDR3, taken from reference TRBV5-6 and TRBJ1-1): DAGVTQSPTHLIKTRGQQVTLRCSPKSGHDTVSWYQQALGQGPQFIFQYYEEEERQRGNFPDRFSGHQFPNYSSELNVNALLLGDSALYLCASNRAGGHPEAFFGQGTRLTVV.

Many counts were recorded for this clone. The read gets to within 3 residues of the CDR3 end, and the germline J gene fills in the rest. The rearrangement uses TRBV20-1 and TRBJ2-5; D uncertain. CDR3 size: 11 residues. V was clipped by 6 bases and J by 5 bases, with 10 bases between them. CDR1 is DFQATT, CDR2 SNEGSKA, per germline (reference sequence). CDR3 protein: CSAPSGETQYF. The CDR3 DNA, read in part, is TGCAGTGCCCCTTCGGGTGAGACC.

This clone was counted a few times. With the read ending 3 residues before the CDR3 end, the germline J gene is used to fill in that end. This rearrangement joins TRBV6-2 or TRBV6-3 to TRBJ2-7, with TRBD1 identical over 10 bases. The CDR3 sequence is 13 residues long. The V and J ends lost 6 bases and 2 bases, in that order; junction bases with no gene match: 1. Germline lookup yields CDR1 MNHEY and CDR2 SVGEGT. CDR3 residues: CASRGTGAYEQYF. CDR3 DNA (partial): TGTGCCAGCAGGGGGACAGGGGCCTACGAG.